The clone carrying this TCR beta chain was seen a handful of times. This entry is derived from a study of T cell changes during pregnancy in multiple sclerosis. Here immunoSEQ multiplex PCR was the method, and the copy in TCRdb shows in-frame clones only, minus some. This sample has tens of thousands of clones; 75% to 95% occur once, and the top ten carry around 0.7%. After removal of 5 bases from V and 1 base from J, the junction contained 7 bases not matched to a gene. Per germline, CDR1 SGHNT and CDR2 YYREEE (reference sequence). The CDR3 totals 15 residues. This specimen was peripheral blood, taken in the third trimester of pregnancy. The clonotype comes from a female donor in good health, enrolled as a control in a pregnancy study. The gene calls are TRBV5-4 and TRBJ1-1; 8 bases agree with TRBD1. The CDR3 DNA reads TGTGCCAGCAGGCGGGCCGGGACAGGGAACACTGAAGCTTTCTTT. Its protein product is CASRRAGTGNTEAFF.